The 21 T cell receptor beta chains below all came from one sample that was sequenced in a study of cytomegalovirus exposure and HLA in healthy donors (dated by TCRdb to about 2017). Library preparation used the immunoSEQ multiplex PCR assay. A mixture of 60 forward primers for TCR Vbeta segments and 13 reverse primers for TCR Jbeta segments was used in the multiplex PCR. TCRdb took this table from immuneACCESS and kept in-frame rearrangements with V and J called. Such tables lack part of the clones; where checked against another copy, unresolved V genes explain under half of the gap, and the rest is unexplained. The sample includes 95,000 to 100,000 clones, with roughly 76% observed a single time. The ten most abundant clones make up 2% of the sample. The sample taken for sequencing was PBMCs. Receptors originate from a man aged 35 to 55 in good health and CMV-seronegative.

The rearrangement joins TRBV7-2 to TRBJ2-3; TRBD2 aligns across 7 bases. J gave up 1 base and V 4 bases, and 8 bases lay outside the gene matches. Per the germline V gene, CDR1 is SGHTA and CDR2 is FQGNSA. The CDR3 is made up of 16 amino acids. The CDR3 nucleotides read TGTGCCAGCAGCTCTCTTCTTGGGAGGGGCACAGATACGCAGTATTTT. It specifies CASSSLLGRGTDTQYF.

In regard to this clone: Other DNA sequences from this sample encode an identical CDR3 as well. This chain joins TRBV29-1 and TRBJ2-2; possibly TRBD1 for D (5 bases). Trimming stripped 2 bases from V and 2 bases from J, with 6 bases between. This CDR3 has 13 amino acids. Looked up from germline, CDR1 is SQVTM and CDR2 is ANQGSEA. The CDR3 spells CSVEQGNTGELFF. CDR3 DNA: TGCAGCGTTGAACAGGGTAACACCGGGGAGCTGTTTTTT.

This clone was seen a handful of times. The CDR3 spells CATRRAGSPLHF. The CDR3 DNA sequence: TGTGCCACCAGGAGGGCGGGTTCACCCCTCCACTTT. The chain joins TRBV28 to TRBJ1-6; no clear D gene. CDR3 size: 12 residues. V was cut by 10 bases and J by 9 bases, with 13 bases left in between. The germline V gene encodes CDR1 MDHEN and CDR2 SYDVKM.

The J gene is TRBJ2-7, the V gene TRBV7-9, with 7 nucleotides matching TRBD2. CDR1 SEHNR and CDR2 FQNEAQ come from the germline V gene (reference sequence). The CDR3 covers 15 residues. Germline trimming cut 3 bases from V and 2 bases from J; bases unmatched to any gene: 7. The CDR3 coding sequence is TGTGCCAGCAGCTTGAGTCCGGGACTACCCTACGAGCAGTACTTC. Translation: CASSLSPGLPYEQYF.

This clone was seen more than once but under ten times. The V and J genes are TRBV28 and TRBJ1-2; the D gene is possibly TRBD1 (5 bases). Germline values: CDR1 MDHEN, CDR2 SYDVKM. CDR3 length: 15 residues. Trimming pared 2 bases from V and 8 bases from J, leaving 18 bases between. The CDR3 bases are TGTGCCAGCAGTTTAAGGGCCAGGGCATTAGGCGGCTACACCTTC. Translation: CASSLRARALGGYTF.

This clone was counted only a few times. The chain employs TRBV2 and TRBJ2-2, with D possibly matching TRBD1 (6 bases). Trimming stripped 4 bases from V and 6 bases from J, with 12 bases between. The V gene's germline CDR1 is SNHLY and CDR2 FYNNEI. The CDR3 length is 14 residues. The CDR3 DNA sequence: TGTGCCAGCAGTGTCGGGGACAACGCCGGGGAGCTGTTTTTT. Translating it yields CASSVGDNAGELFF.

This chain links TRBV10-1 with TRBJ2-4, with a weak D call TRBD1 (5 bases). Germline values: CDR1 WNHNN, CDR2 SYGVQD (reference sequence). CDR3 length: 11 amino acids. V was cut by 7 bases and J by 15 bases, with 16 bases left in between. The CDR3 protein is CASTLDIMRYF. The CDR3 nucleotides are TGCGCCAGCACCCTGGACATTATGCGGTACTTC.

As DNA, the CDR3 is TGTGCCAGCAGTGAACAGAGCACAGATACGCAGTATTTT. Translating gives CASSEQSTDTQYF. The rearrangement uses TRBV6-4 and TRBJ2-3; D is unresolved. Germline lookup yields CDR1 MRHNA and CDR2 SNTAGT. V was shortened by 3 bases and J by 0 bases, with 4 bases between the two germline ends. This CDR3 has 13 amino acids.

This clone was seen more than once but under ten times. The rearrangement joins TRBV6-1 to TRBJ1-5; D possibly corresponds to TRBD1 (6 bases). Trimming removed 4 bases from V and 3 bases from J, with 10 bases in between. Per germline, CDR1 MNHNS and CDR2 SASEGT. There are 14 residues in the CDR3. The CDR3 DNA reads TGTGCCAGCAGTGTGGGGGCTTTCAATCAGCCCCAGCATTTT. Translating it yields CASSVGAFNQPQHF.

The chain couples TRBV7-9 to TRBJ2-7, with 7 bases matching TRBD1. V dropped 5 bases and J dropped 0; count of bases not matched to a gene: 7. This CDR3 is built from 15 residues. Germline CDR1 is SEHNR and CDR2 is FQNEAQ (reference sequence). Here the CDR3 reads CASSPRDRPSYEQYF. The CDR3 bases are TGTGCCAGCAGCCCCAGGGACAGACCCTCCTACGAGCAGTACTTC.

This chain joins TRBV29-1 and TRBJ2-3; D is perhaps TRBD2 (6 bases). Trimming removed 5 bases from V and 0 bases from J, with 15 bases in between. Germline V gene data show CDR1 as SQVTM and CDR2 as ANQGSEA. CDR3 size: 15 residues. The CDR3: CSVKRARQSTDTQYF. In nucleotides, the CDR3 is TGCAGCGTTAAGCGGGCCCGGCAAAGCACAGATACGCAGTATTTT.

This clone was seen only once. V and J are TRBV28 and TRBJ2-3; 9 bases map to TRBD1. V gave up 5 bases and J gave up 4 bases; unmatched junction bases: 7. The CDR3 length is 15 residues. Germline CDR1 reads MDHEN; CDR2 reads SYDVKM. CDR3 loop: CASSPPTGGPDTQYF. The CDR3, as DNA: TGTGCCAGCAGTCCCCCAACAGGGGGCCCAGATACGCAGTATTTT.

The chain is built from TRBV18 and TRBJ2-7, with 9 nucleotides matching TRBD2. With 0 bases clipped from V and 5 bases from J, the junction kept 11 bases outside the gene matches. The CDR3 totals 17 residues. Germline CDR1 is KGHSH and CDR2 is LQKENI. The CDR3 DNA follows: TGTGCCAGCTCACCACCGAGCGGCGGGGGGGCTTACAACGAGCAGTACTTC. It translates to CASSPPSGGGAYNEQYF.

The chain carries TRBV7-3 and TRBJ2-5, with TRBD2 matching over 9 bases. CDR1 and CDR2 from the germline V gene are SGHTA and FQGTGA. The length of the CDR3 is 14 residues. V trimming: 4 bases; J trimming: 5 bases; junction bases outside the gene matches: 5. CDR3 bases: TGTGCCAGCAGCTCGGGACTAGCCGGGGAGACCCAGTACTTC. Its translation is CASSSGLAGETQYF.

Only one count was recorded for this clone. This chain uses TRBV6-1 with TRBJ1-6, with D perhaps TRBD1 (5 bases). Trimming cost V 7 bases and J 4 bases, with 11 bases left between them. Germline CDR1 MNHNS, CDR2 SASEGT. CDR3 length: 14 amino acids. The CDR3 loop reads CASTETAYNSPLHF. The CDR3 DNA is TGTGCCAGCACCGAGACAGCTTATAATTCACCCCTCCACTTT.

This chain uses TRBV6-6 with TRBJ2-7; 9 bases match TRBD1. The J segment lost 1 base and the V segment lost 5 bases, leaving 6 bases of the junction unmatched. Germline V gene data show CDR1 as MNHNY and CDR2 as SVGAGI (reference sequence). The CDR3 is 15 residues long. Here the CDR3 DNA reads TGTGCCAGCAGTGCGGGACAGGGTAGATCCTACGAGCAGTACTTC. Protein sequence: CASSAGQGRSYEQYF.

The chain has TRBV9 and TRBJ2-7; 9 bases align to TRBD1. CDR3 length: 15 amino acids. The V gene end was trimmed by 3 bases and the J gene end by 0 bases; junction bases not matched to a gene: 4. Germline loops: CDR1 SGDLS, CDR2 YYNGEE. CDR3 protein: CASSDRDRDSYEQYF. CDR3 DNA sequence: TGTGCCAGCAGCGACAGGGACAGGGACTCCTACGAGCAGTACTTC.

The chain is built from TRBV19 and TRBJ2-7; tentatively, D is TRBD1 (6 bases). Per the germline V gene, CDR1 is LNHDA and CDR2 is SQIVND (reference sequence). The CDR3 is 14 residues long. V gave up 3 bases and J gave up 0 bases, with 9 bases separating them. The CDR3 sequence is CASSMDSISYEQYF. As DNA, the CDR3 is TGTGCCAGTAGTATGGACAGCATCTCCTACGAGCAGTACTTC.

The CDR3 region has the DNA TGTGCCAGCTCACCACCGAACGGACAACCCTCCTACAATGAGCAGTTCTTC. Its translation is CASSPPNGQPSYNEQFF. The V call is TRBV18, the J call TRBJ2-1; maybe TRBD1 (5 bases). Germline V gene sequence: CDR1 KGHSH, CDR2 LQKENI. V was pared by 0 bases and J by 0 bases, with 12 bases between. CDR3 length: 17 residues.

V gene TRBV6-4 combines with J gene TRBJ1-1, with TRBD1 matching 8 bases. Per germline, CDR1 MRHNA and CDR2 SNTAGT. V lost 4 bases and J lost 11; bases outside the gene matches: 9. The CDR3 has 13 amino acids. CDR3 residues: CASSAEQGGTAFF. CDR3 DNA: TGTGCCAGCAGTGCCGAACAGGGGGGAACGGCTTTCTTT.

The chain recombines TRBV7-8 with TRBJ2-5; no definite D call. Germline lookup yields CDR1 SGHVS and CDR2 FQNEAQ. The CDR3 runs 14 residues. V lost 1 base and J 5 bases, leaving 11 bases between the germline ends. The CDR3 bases are TGTGCCAGCAGCTTAGTCGGGTTTGACGAGACCCAGTACTTC. It codes for CASSLVGFDETQYF.